The 3 T cell receptor beta chains listed next were all sequenced from one sample in a study of blood T cells in healthy people across ages. A sample-barcoded 5' primer and a J-beta primer mix were used in a second PCR of roughly 6 to 11 cycles. TCRdb redid the calling of the 5' RACE reads with MiXCR, one entry per CDR3 protein. Of about 930,000 distinct CDR3 sequences listed, almost 30% are singletons. These data were likewise used in another study, on T cells of mothers and their children.

The sample comprised blood. The receptors here all came from a woman aged 40 to 50 in good health.

This chain links TRBV7-9 with TRBJ1-3; TRBD1 is a possible D gene (5 bases). With 3 bases removed from V and 2 bases from J, the gap between germline ends came to 8 bases. CDR1 SEHNR and CDR2 FQNEAQ come from the germline V gene (reference sequence). There are 14 residues in the CDR3. In DNA, the CDR3 is TGTGCCAGCAGCTTTTCAGGGCCTGGAAACACCATATATTTT. Protein sequence: CASSFSGPGNTIYF.

There are a few counts of this clonotype. V gene TRBV6-2 or TRBV6-3 combines with J gene TRBJ2-2; 8 positions match TRBD1. V was pared by 2 bases and J by 1 base, with 15 bases of the junction left unmatched. Germline V gives CDR1 MNHEY, CDR2 SVGEGT. The CDR3 totals 20 residues. The DNA for the CDR3 is TGTGCCAGCAGTTACCTCAGGGGGCGGACCATATCCGTGAACACCGGGGAGCTGTTTTTT. Its translation is CASSYLRGRTISVNTGELFF.

This clonotype was seen a handful of times. The junction departs from the called germline gene at one end, perhaps through a read error. This chain links TRBV27 with TRBJ1-2; D unresolved. In germline, CDR1 is MNHEY, CDR2 SMNVEV (reference sequence). The length of the CDR3 is 13 residues. The CDR3 reads CVSSPGPNYGYTF. The CDR3 DNA sequence: TGTGTCAGCAGTCCCGGTCCGAACTATGGCTACACCTTC.